This TCR beta chain was identified in a study of T cells after yellow fever vaccination. The V gene end was trimmed by 4 bases and the J gene end by 8 bases; junction bases not matched to a gene: 7. The CDR3 runs to 15 residues. CDR1 is SGHTA, CDR2 FQGTGA, per germline. Using its own MiXCR run on the 5' RACE reads, TCRdb lists one record per CDR3 protein. The sample gives 300,000 to 350,000 distinct CDR3 sequences, almost 4% of which show up once; roughly 26% is in the top ten. This clonotype was seen only a few times. This chain connects TRBV7-3 to TRBJ2-1; 11 bases agree with TRBD2. Sequenced material: PBMCs, taken 5 days after the yellow fever booster vaccination. The clonotype originates from a man between 18 and 29 years old who received the YFV17D yellow fever vaccine. The chain's CDR3 is CASSSGLAVLDEQFF. CDR3 bases: TGTGCCAGCAGCTCGGGACTAGCGGTACTGGATGAGCAGTTCTTC.